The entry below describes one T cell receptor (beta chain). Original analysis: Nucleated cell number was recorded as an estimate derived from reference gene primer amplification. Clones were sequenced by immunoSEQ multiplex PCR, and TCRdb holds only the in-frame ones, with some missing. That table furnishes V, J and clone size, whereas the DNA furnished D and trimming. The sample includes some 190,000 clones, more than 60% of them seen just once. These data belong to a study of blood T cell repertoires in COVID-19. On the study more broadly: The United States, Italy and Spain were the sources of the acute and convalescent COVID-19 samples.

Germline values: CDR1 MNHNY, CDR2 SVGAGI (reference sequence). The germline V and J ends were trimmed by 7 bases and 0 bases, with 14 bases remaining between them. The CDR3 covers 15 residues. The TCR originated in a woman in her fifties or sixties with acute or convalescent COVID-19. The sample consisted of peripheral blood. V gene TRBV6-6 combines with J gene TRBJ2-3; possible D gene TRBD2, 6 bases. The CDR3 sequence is CASTENGRSTDTQYF. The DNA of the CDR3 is TGTGCCAGCACCGAAAATGGGAGGAGCACAGATACGCAGTATTTT.